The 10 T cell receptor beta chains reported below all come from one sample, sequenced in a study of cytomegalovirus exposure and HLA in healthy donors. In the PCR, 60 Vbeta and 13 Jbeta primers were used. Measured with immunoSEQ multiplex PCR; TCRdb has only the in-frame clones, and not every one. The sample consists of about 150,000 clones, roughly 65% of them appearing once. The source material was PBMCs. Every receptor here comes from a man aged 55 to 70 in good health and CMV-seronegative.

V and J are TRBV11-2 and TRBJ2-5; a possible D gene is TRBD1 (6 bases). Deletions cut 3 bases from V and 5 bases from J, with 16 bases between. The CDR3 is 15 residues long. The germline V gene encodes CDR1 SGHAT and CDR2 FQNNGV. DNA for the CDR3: TGTGCCAGCAGCTTTCTGACAGGTCCCTCGGAGACCCAGTACTTC. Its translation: CASSFLTGPSETQYF.

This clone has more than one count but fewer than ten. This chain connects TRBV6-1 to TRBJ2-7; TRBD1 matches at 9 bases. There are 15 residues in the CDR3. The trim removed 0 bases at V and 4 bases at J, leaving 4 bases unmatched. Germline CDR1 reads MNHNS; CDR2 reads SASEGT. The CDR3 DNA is TGTGCCAGCAGTGAAGCTGGGACAGGGATATACGAGCAGTACTTC. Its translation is CASSEAGTGIYEQYF.

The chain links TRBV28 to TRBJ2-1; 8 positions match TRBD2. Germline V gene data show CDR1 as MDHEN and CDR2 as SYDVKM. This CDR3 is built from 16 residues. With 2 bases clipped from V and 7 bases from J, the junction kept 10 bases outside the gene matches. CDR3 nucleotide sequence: TGTGCCAGCAGTTTACGCAGCGGGAGTTCTAGAAATGAGCAGTTCTTC. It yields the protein CASSLRSGSSRNEQFF.

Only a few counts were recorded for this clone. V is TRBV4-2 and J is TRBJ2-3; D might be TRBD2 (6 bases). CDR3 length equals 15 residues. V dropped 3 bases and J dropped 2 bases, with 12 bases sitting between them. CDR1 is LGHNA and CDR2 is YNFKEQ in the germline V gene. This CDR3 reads CASSQGGLFTDTQYF. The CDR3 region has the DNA TGTGCCAGCAGCCAGGGGGGACTTTTCACAGATACGCAGTATTTT.

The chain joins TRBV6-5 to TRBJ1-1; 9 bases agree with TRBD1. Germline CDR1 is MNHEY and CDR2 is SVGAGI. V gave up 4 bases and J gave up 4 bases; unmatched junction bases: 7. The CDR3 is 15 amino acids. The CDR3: CASSSSPTGGTEAFF. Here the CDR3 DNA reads TGTGCCAGCAGTTCCTCCCCGACAGGGGGCACTGAAGCTTTCTTT.

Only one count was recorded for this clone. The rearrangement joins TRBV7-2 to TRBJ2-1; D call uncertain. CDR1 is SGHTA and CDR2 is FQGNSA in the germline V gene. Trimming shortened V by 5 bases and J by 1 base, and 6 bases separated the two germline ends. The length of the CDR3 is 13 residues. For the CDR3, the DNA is TGTGCCAGCAGCCCCGGTTCCTACAATGAGCAGTTCTTC. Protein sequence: CASSPGSYNEQFF.

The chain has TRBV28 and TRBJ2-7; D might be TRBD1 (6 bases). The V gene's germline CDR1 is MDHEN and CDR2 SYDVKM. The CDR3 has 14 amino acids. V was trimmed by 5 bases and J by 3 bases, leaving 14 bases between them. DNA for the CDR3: TGTGCCAGCAGTATTCAGGGGCCTCACTACGAGCAGTACTTC. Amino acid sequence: CASSIQGPHYEQYF.

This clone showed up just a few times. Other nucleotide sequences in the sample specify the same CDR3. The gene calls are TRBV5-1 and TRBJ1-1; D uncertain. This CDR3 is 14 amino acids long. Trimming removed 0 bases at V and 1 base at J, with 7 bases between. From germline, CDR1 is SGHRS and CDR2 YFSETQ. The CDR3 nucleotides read TGCGCCAGCAGCTTGGGGACTGAGAACACTGAAGCTTTCTTT. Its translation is CASSLGTENTEAFF.

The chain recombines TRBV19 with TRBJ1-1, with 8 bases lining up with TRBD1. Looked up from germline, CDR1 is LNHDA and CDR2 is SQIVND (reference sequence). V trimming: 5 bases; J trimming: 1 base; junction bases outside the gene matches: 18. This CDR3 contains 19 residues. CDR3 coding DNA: TGTGCCAGTAGTGGAGACAGGGGCAGCGGCACGATATCGAACACTGAAGCTTTCTTT. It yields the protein CASSGDRGSGTISNTEAFF.

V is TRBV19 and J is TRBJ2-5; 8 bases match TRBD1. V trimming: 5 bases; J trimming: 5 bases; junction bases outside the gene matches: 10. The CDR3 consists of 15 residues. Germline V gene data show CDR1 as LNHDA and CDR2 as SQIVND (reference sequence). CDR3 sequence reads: CASSRITGGAETQYF. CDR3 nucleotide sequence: TGTGCCAGTAGTCGTATAACAGGGGGAGCGGAGACCCAGTACTTC.